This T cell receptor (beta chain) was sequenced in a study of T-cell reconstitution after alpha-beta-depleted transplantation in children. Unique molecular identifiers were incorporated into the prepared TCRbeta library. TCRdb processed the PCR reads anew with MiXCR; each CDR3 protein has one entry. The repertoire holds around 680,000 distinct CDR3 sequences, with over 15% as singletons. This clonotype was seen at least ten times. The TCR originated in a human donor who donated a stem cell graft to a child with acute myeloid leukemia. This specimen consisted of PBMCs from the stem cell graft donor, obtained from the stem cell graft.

The CDR3 loop reads CSARDSSPQETQYF. CDR3 coding DNA: TGCAGTGCCCGGGACTCCTCCCCTCAGGAGACCCAGTACTTC. The chain recombines TRBV20-1 with TRBJ2-5, with D possibly matching TRBD2 (6 bases). Germline V gene data show CDR1 as DFQATT and CDR2 as SNEGSKA (reference sequence). This CDR3 spans 14 amino acids. Trimming stripped 6 bases from V and 5 bases from J, with 19 bases between.